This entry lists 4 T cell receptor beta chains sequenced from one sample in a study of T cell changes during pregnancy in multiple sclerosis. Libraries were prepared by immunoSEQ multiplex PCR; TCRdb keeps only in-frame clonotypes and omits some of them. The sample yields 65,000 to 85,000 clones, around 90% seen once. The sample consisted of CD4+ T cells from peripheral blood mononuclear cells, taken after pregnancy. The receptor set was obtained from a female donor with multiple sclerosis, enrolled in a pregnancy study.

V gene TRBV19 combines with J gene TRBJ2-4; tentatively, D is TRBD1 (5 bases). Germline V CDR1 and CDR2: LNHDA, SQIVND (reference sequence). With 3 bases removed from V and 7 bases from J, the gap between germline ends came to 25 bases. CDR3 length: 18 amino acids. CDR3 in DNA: TGTGCCAGTAGTATTATCAGGGAAGGGCAGGGTGGCCAGAACATTCAGTACTTC. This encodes CASSIIREGQGGQNIQYF.

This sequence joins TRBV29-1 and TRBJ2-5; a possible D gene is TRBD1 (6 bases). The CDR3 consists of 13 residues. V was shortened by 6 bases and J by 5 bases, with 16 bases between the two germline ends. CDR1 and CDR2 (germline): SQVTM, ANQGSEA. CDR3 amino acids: CSVPRGEGETQYF. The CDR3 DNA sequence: TGCAGCGTCCCCAGGGGAGAAGGGGAGACCCAGTACTTC.

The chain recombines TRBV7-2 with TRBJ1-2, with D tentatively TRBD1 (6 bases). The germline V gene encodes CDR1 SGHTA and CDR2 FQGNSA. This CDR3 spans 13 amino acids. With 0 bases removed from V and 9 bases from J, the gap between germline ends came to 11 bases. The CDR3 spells CASSLAQGRSYTF. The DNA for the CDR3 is TGTGCCAGCAGCTTAGCCCAGGGGAGAAGCTACACCTTC.

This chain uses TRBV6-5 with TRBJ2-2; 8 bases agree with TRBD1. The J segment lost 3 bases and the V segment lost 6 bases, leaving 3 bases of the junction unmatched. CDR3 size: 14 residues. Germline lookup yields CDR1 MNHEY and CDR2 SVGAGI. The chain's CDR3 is CASRETGDTGELFF. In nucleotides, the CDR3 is TGTGCCAGCAGAGAGACAGGGGACACCGGGGAGCTGTTTTTT.